Here is one TCR beta chain with its context. The method was immunoSEQ multiplex PCR; TCRdb's version includes in-frame clones alone and lacks a portion of them. Among over 85,000 clones, approximately 96% were seen once, and the ten largest hold 0.3% to 0.45%. These data belong to a study of technical replicates of blood from several donors. The CDR3 contains 14 residues. V shed 3 bases and J shed 10 bases, with 15 bases lying between them. The germline V gene has CDR1 LGHNA and CDR2 YSLEER. The sequencing sample was made of T cells isolated from PBMCs. The V and J genes are TRBV4-3 and TRBJ1-4; the D gene is possibly TRBD1 (5 bases). The receptor comes from a human donor in good health. Here the CDR3 reads CASSHYPREGKLFF. As DNA, the CDR3 is TGCGCCAGCAGCCACTACCCCAGGGAGGGAAAACTGTTTTTT.